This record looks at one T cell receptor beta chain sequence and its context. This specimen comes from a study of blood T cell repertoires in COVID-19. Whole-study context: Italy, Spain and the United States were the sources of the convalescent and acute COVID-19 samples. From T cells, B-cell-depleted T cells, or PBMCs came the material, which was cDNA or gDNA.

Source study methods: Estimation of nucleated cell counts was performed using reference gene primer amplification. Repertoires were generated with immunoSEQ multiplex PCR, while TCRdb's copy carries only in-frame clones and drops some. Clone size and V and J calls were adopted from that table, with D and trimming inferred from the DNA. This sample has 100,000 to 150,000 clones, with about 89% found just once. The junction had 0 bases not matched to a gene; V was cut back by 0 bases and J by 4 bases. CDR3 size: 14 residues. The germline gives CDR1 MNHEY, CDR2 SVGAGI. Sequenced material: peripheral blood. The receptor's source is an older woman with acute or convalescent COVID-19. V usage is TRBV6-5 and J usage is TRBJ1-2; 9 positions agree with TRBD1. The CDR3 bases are TGTGCCAGCAGTTACTCGGGACAGGGCTATGGCTACACCTTC. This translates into CASSYSGQGYGYTF.